This is a list of T cell receptor beta chains from one sample in a study of post-analysis software for immune sequencing data. MiXCR, applied by TCRdb to the PCR reads, yields one record per CDR3 protein. The sample has about 540,000 distinct CDR3 sequences; roughly 34% are singletons. Sequenced sample: blood. These receptors were collected from a girl aged 2 to 17 with multiple sclerosis. The CDR3 runs from the conserved cysteine through the conserved F or W. D genes are given only for firm matches. Size is stated for part of the rows, as once, few or many counts, or as a class when the clone is expanded.

clone size	D gene	V gene	J gene	CDR3 protein	CDR3 DNA
-	TRBD2	TRBV6-6	TRBJ2-5	CASSSILAGDQEAQYF	TGTGCCAGCAGTTCGATCTTAGCGGGGGATCAAGAGGCCCAGTACTTC
-	-	TRBV7-8	TRBJ2-5	CASTRRGQGGGETQYF	TGTGCCAGCACCCGAAGGGGGCAGGGAGGAGGAGAGACCCAGTACTTC
-	-	TRBV5-1	TRBJ2-4	CASSWDLRIAKNIQYF	TGCGCCAGCAGCTGGGACCTAAGAATAGCCAAAAACATTCAGTACTTC
few	-	TRBV20-1	TRBJ2-1	CSARLTGATQQFF	TGCAGTGCTCGTCTAACTGGGGCGACTCAGCAGTTCTTC
-	TRBD2	TRBV20-1	TRBJ2-1	CSAIVAGGPLTYNEQFF	TGCAGTGCTATCGTAGCGGGGGGGCCTTTGACCTACAATGAGCAGTTCTTC
few	-	TRBV5-1	TRBJ1-6	CASSLDLRANSPLHF	TGCGCCAGCAGCTTGGATCTTCGGGCTAATTCACCCCTCCACTTT
-	-	TRBV5-1	TRBJ1-1	CASSEGQRMNTEAFF	TGCGCCAGCAGCGAGGGACAACGGATGAACACTGAAGCTTTCTTT
-	-	TRBV5-5	TRBJ1-4	CASSLVGATYGEKLFF	TGTGCCAGCAGCTTGGTCGGAGCAACGTATGGAGAAAAACTGTTTTTT
few	-	TRBV29-1	TRBJ1-2	CSATGTDYGYTF	TGCAGCGCGACCGGGACGGACTATGGCTACACCTTC
once	-	TRBV3-1	TRBJ2-4	CASSQGVAIKQYF	TGTGCCAGCAGCCAAGGTGTAGCGATCAAGCAGTACTTC